This entry describes one TCR beta chain. Its target is unknown. These data belong to a study of CD8+CD57+ T cells in acquired aplastic anemia. The overall study: Across the sorted CD4+ and CD8+ cells, DNA amounts averaged about 3 ug.

It was genomic DNA that served as the template for profiling TCR beta VDJ and CDR3. TCRdb analysed the reads with MiXCR anew, one entry per CDR3 protein. The repertoire holds 100,000 to 150,000 distinct CDR3 sequences, with about half as singletons. The length of the CDR3 is 14 residues. CDR1 MNHEY and CDR2 SMNVEV come from the germline V gene (reference sequence). Trimming removed 10 bases at V and 8 bases at J, with 18 bases between. Study results and limitations: The CD8+ Simpson's diversity of patients and controls was not significantly different. Sharing between patients and controls was observed for twenty-nine CD8+ CDR3 sequences.

The chain carries TRBV27 and TRBJ1-6; D is unclear. The TCR sequence derives from a human donor in good health, serving as a control. Material for sequencing was sorted CD4+, CD8+, or CD8+CD57+ T cells (not recorded which) from PBMCs. The CDR3 DNA reads TGTGCCACGGGGAGTGCCGGAGTGGATTCACCCCTCCACTTT. This codes for CATGSAGVDSPLHF.